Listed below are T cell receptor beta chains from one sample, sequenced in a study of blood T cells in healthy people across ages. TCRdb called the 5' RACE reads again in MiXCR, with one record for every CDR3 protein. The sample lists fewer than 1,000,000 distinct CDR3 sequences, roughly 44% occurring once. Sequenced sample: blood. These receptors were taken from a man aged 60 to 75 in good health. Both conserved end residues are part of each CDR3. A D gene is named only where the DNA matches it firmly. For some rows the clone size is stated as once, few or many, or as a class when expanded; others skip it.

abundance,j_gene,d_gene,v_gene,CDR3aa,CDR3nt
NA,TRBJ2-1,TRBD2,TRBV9,CASSRTGTRAPNEQFF,TGTGCCAGCAGCCGTACCGGGACTAGAGCTCCTAATGAGCAGTTCTTC
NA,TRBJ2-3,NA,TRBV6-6,CASSYSGARRDTQYF,TGTGCCAGCAGTTACTCTGGGGCCCGAAGGGATACGCAGTATTTT
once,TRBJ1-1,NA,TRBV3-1,CASSRRQAEAFF,TGTGCCAGCAGCCGAAGACAGGCTGAAGCTTTCTTT
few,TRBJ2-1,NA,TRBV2,CASSLFLSYNEQFF,TGTGCCAGCAGTCTTTTTCTGAGCTACAATGAGCAGTTCTTC
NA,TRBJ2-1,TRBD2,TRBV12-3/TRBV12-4,CASSVLVSGGDNEQFF,TGTGCCAGCAGCGTGCTAGTAAGCGGGGGAGACAATGAGCAGTTCTTC
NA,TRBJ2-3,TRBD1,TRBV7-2,CASSSQGVRNTDTQYF,TGTGCCAGCAGCTCACAGGGGGTGAGGAACACAGATACGCAGTATTTT
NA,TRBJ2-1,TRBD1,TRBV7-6,CASSATTGVSYNEQFF,TGTGCCAGCAGCGCCACGACAGGGGTCTCCTACAATGAGCAGTTCTTC
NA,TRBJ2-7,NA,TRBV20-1,CSARDPQTAYEQYF,TGCAGTGCTAGAGACCCTCAGACAGCCTACGAGCAGTACTTC
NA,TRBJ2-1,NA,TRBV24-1,CATGFRENEQFF,TGTGCCACTGGATTCAGGGAGAATGAGCAGTTCTTC
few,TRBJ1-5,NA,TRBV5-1,CASSLGPEGEQPQHF,TGCGCCAGCAGCTTGGGTCCGGAAGGAGAGCAGCCCCAGCATTTT
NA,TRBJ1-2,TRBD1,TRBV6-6,CASRTGQGTFGYTF,TGTGCCAGCAGAACGGGACAGGGGACCTTTGGCTACACCTTC
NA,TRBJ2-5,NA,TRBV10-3,CAISGDQGRGSQETQYF,TGTGCCATCAGCGGGGACCAAGGACGCGGGTCCCAGGAGACCCAGTACTTC
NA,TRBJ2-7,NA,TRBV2,CAGDQGHLYEQYF,TGTGCCGGCGACCAGGGGCACCTCTACGAGCAGTACTTC
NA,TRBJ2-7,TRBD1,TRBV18,CASSPPDRVIYEQYF,TGTGCCAGCTCACCACCGGACAGGGTGATCTACGAGCAGTACTTC
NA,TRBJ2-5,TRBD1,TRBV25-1,CASSARTGKGQETQYF,TGTGCCAGCAGTGCCCGGACAGGGAAGGGGCAAGAGACCCAGTACTTC
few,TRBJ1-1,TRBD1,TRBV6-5,CASRVGQANTEAFF,TGTGCCAGCAGAGTCGGACAGGCGAACACTGAAGCTTTCTTT
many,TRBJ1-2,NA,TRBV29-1,CSVVVNYGYTF,TGCAGCGTTGTGGTTAACTATGGCTACACCTTC
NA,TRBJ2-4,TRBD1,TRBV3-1,CASSQARHEGAKNVQYF,TGTGCCAGCAGCCAAGCTCGGCATGAGGGGGCCAAAAACGTTCAGTACTTC
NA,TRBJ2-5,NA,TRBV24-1,CATSRAGSVNGQYF,TGTGCCACCAGTCGGGCAGGGTCGGTCAACGGGCAGTACTTC
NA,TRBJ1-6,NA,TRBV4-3,CASSQDLPGQTNSPLHF,TGCGCCAGCAGCCAAGATTTACCGGGCCAGACGAATTCACCCCTCCACTTT
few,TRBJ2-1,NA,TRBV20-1,CSEQRGDNEQFF,TGCAGTGAACAGCGAGGAGACAATGAGCAGTTCTTC
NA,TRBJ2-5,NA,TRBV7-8,CASSLAAMTQYF,TGTGCCAGCAGCTTAGCAGCCATGACCCAGTACTTC
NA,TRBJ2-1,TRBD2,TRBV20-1,CSATLTSGGAREQFF,TGCAGTGCTACCCTGACTAGCGGGGGGGCCAGGGAGCAGTTCTTC
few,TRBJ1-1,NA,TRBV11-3,CASTGGRSNTEAFF,TGTGCCAGCACCGGAGGACGGAGCAACACTGAAGCTTTCTTT
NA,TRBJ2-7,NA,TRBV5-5,CASSFVGQDYEQYF,TGTGCCAGCAGCTTTGTAGGGCAGGACTACGAGCAGTACTTC
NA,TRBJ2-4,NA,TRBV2,CASSDPVNIQYF,TGTGCCAGCAGTGATCCAGTAAACATTCAGTACTTC
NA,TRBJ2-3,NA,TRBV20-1,CSAAGQGYSTDTQYF,TGCAGTGCTGCGGGGCAGGGCTATAGCACAGATACGCAGTATTTT
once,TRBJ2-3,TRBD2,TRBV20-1,CSARPSGTSTDTQYF,TGCAGTGCTAGACCTAGCGGGACTAGCACAGATACGCAGTATTTT
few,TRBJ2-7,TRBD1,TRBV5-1,CASSEQGNEQYF,TGCGCCAGCAGCGAACAGGGGAACGAGCAGTACTTC
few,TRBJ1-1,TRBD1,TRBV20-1,CSATSGGGKTEAFF,TGCAGTGCTACTAGTGGAGGGGGCAAAACTGAAGCTTTCTTT
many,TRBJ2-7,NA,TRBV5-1,CASSLASRSGLDEQYF,TGCGCCAGCAGCTTGGCATCTCGATCAGGGTTAGACGAGCAGTACTTC
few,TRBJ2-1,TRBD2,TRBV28,CASISGGTSYNEQFF,TGTGCCAGCATAAGCGGGGGAACTTCCTACAATGAGCAGTTCTTC
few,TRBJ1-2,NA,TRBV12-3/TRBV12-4,CASSASGQAGYGYTF,TGTGCCAGCAGTGCCTCGGGTCAGGCCGGGTATGGCTACACCTTC
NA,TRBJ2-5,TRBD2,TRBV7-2,CASSPLFWGTSAQETQYF,TGTGCCAGCAGCCCTCTCTTTTGGGGGACTAGCGCACAAGAGACCCAGTACTTC
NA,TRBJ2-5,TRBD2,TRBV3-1,CASSQAPGGWETQYF,TGTGCCAGCAGCCAAGCACCCGGGGGGTGGGAGACCCAGTACTTC
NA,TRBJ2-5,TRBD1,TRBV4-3,CASSRRVGGLVQETQYF,TGCGCCAGCAGCCGACGTGTAGGGGGCTTGGTACAAGAGACCCAGTACTTC
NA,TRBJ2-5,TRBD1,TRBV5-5,CASTPTGVLSETQYF,TGTGCCAGCACGCCGACAGGGGTTCTTTCGGAGACCCAGTACTTC
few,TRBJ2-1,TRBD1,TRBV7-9,CASSPTGTGGYNEQFF,TGTGCCAGCAGCCCTACCGGGACAGGGGGTTACAATGAGCAGTTCTTC
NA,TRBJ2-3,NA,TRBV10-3,CAIREGTPSTDTQYF,TGTGCCATCAGGGAAGGGACACCTAGCACAGATACGCAGTATTTT
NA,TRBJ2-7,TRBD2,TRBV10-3,CASETSGGNGEQYF,TGTGCCAGCGAGACTAGCGGGGGGAATGGTGAGCAGTACTTC
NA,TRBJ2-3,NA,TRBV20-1,CSATLGSGTDTQYF,TGCAGTGCGACGCTAGGCTCGGGCACAGATACGCAGTATTTT
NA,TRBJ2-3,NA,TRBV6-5,CASSSRADTQYF,TGTGCCAGCAGTTCCAGGGCAGATACGCAGTATTTT
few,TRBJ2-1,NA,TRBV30,CAWSVAGAYNEQFF,TGTGCCTGGAGTGTTGCGGGGGCTTACAATGAGCAGTTCTTC
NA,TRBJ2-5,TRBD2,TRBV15,CATSRGSRAGGYQETQYF,TGTGCCACCAGTAGAGGATCTCGGGCGGGGGGTTACCAAGAGACCCAGTACTTC
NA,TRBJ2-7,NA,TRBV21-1,CASSNALSSGVHEQYF,TGTGCCAGCAGCAACGCGCTGTCTAGCGGGGTCCACGAGCAGTACTTC
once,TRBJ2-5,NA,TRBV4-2,CAGSQGRRYVGARAVQETQYF,TGTGCCGGCAGCCAAGGGAGGCGGTACGTGGGAGCGCGCGCGGTCCAAGAGACCCAGTACTTC
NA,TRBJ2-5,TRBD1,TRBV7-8,CATKGQVGETQYF,TGTGCCACCAAGGGACAGGTTGGAGAGACCCAGTACTTC
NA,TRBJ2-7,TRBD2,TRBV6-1,CASNPTGLAAYYEQYF,TGTGCCAGCAATCCGACGGGACTAGCGGCATACTACGAGCAGTACTTC
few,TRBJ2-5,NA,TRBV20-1,CSASFYLGQETQYF,TGCAGTGCTAGTTTCTATCTTGGACAAGAGACCCAGTACTTC
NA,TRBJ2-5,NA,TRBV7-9,CASSLGDRIQETQYF,TGTGCCAGCAGCTTAGGAGACAGGATCCAAGAGACCCAGTACTTC
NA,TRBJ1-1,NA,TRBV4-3,CASSQDSGQNTEAFF,TGCGCCAGCAGCCAAGATTCGGGACAGAACACTGAAGCTTTCTTT
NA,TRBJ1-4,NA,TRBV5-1,CASTAGTGEEKLFF,TGCGCCAGCACAGCCGGGACGGGAGAAGAAAAACTGTTTTTT